This TCR beta chain was obtained from a study of T-cell memory formation after mild COVID-19. General observations from the study: A balance of CD4 and CD8 characterized clones contracting day 15 to 85, whereas later expanders leaned CD4+.

TCRdb called the 5' RACE reads again in MiXCR, with one record for every CDR3 protein. The data contain hundreds of thousands of distinct CDR3 sequences, 14% of them singletons. Germline V lookup: CDR1 SGHDT, CDR2 YYEEEE. The CDR3 covers 13 residues. Trimming shortened V by 4 bases and J by 5 bases, and 10 bases separated the two germline ends. Turning to this clonotype: Its antigen is as yet unknown.

The rearrangement uses TRBV5-6 and TRBJ2-1; D is undetermined. The specimen sequenced was PBMCs or a T cell subset sorted from them (not recorded which). The clonotype was recovered from a man aged 18 to 29 who had mild COVID-19 (a few samples of this study predate the infection). Cell type and time point are not known. CDR3 sequence reads: CASSGYWHNEQFF. CDR3 nucleotides: TGTGCCAGCAGCGGCTACTGGCACAATGAGCAGTTCTTC.